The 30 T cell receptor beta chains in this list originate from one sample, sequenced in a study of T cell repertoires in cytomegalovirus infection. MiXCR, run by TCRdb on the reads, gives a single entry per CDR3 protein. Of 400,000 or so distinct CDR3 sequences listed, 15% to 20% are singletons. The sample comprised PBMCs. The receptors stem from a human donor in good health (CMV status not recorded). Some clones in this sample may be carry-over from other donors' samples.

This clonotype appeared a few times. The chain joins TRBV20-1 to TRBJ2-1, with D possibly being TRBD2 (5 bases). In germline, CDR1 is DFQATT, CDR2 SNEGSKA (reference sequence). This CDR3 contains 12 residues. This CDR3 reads CGLERTPNEQFF. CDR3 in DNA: TGCGGCCTGGAGCGGACCCCCAATGAGCAGTTCTTC.

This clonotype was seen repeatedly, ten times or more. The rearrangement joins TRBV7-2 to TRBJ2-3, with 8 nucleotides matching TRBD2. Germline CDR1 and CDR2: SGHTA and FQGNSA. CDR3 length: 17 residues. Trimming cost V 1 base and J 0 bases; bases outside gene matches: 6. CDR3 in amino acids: CASSLGLAGVSTDTQYF. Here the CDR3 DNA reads TGTGCCAGCAGCTTAGGTCTAGCGGGTGTAAGCACAGATACGCAGTATTTT.

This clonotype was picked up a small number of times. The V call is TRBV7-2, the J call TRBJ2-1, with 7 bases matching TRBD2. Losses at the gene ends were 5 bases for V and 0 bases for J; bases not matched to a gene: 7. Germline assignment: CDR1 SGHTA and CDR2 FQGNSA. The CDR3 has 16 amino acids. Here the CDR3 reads CASSVSGASSYNEQFF. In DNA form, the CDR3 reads TGTGCCAGCAGCGTGAGCGGGGCTAGCTCCTACAATGAGCAGTTCTTC.

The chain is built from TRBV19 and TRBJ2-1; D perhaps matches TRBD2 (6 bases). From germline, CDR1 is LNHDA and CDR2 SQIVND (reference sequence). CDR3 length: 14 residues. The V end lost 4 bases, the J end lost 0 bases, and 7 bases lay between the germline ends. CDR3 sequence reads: CASSTSASYNEQFF. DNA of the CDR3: TGTGCCAGTAGTACTAGCGCCTCCTACAATGAGCAGTTCTTC.

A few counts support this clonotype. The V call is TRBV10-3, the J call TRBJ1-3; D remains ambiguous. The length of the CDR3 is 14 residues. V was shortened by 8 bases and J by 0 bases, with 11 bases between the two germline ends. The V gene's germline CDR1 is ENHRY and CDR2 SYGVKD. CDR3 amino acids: CAILDGLSGNTIYF. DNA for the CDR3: TGTGCCATCCTGGACGGACTCTCTGGAAACACCATATATTTT.

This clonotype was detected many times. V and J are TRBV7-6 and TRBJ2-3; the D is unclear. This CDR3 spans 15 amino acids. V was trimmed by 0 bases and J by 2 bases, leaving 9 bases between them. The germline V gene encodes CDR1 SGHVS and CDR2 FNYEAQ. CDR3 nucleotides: TGTGCCAGCAGCTTAGCGGGCGGCCCCACAGATACGCAGTATTTT. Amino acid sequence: CASSLAGGPTDTQYF.

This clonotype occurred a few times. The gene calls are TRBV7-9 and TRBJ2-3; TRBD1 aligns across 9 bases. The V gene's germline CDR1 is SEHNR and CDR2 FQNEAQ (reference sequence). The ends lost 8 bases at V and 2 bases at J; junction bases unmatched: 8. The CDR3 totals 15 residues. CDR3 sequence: CASSARDRDTDTQYF. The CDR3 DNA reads TGTGCCAGCTCCGCCCGGGACAGGGACACAGATACGCAGTATTTT.

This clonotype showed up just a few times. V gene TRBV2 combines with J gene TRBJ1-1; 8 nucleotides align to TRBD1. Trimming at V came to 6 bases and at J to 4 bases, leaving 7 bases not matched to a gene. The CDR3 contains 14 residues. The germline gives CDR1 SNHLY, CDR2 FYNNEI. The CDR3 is CASRPRGQSTEAFF. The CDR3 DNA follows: TGTGCCAGCAGACCCAGGGGGCAGAGCACTGAAGCTTTCTTT.

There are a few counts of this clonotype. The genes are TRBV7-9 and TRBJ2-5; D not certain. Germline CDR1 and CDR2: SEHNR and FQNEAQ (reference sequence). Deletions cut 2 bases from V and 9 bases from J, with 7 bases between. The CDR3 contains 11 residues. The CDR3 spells CASSLLGAQYF. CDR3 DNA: TGTGCCAGCAGCTTATTAGGCGCCCAGTACTTC.

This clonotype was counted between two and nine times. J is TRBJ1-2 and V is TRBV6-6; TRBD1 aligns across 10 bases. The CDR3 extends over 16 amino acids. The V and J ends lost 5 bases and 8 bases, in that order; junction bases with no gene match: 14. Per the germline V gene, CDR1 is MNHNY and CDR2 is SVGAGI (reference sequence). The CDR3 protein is CASSVDLTGGRNGYTF. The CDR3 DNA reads TGTGCCAGCAGTGTAGACTTGACAGGGGGCAGGAACGGCTACACCTTC.

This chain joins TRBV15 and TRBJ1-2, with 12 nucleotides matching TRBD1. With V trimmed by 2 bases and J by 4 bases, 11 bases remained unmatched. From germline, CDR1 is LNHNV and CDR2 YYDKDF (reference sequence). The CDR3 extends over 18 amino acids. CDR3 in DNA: TGTGCCACCAGCAGACCCACCCGGGACAGGGGGCTCGGCTATGGCTACACCTTC. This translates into CATSRPTRDRGLGYGYTF. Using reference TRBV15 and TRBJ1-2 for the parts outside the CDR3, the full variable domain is DAMVIQNPRYQVTQFGKPVTLSCSQTLNHNVMYWYQQKSSQAPKLLFHYYDKDFNNEADTPDNFQSRRPNTSFCFLDIRSPGLGDTAMYLCATSRPTRDRGLGYGYTFGSGTRLTVV.

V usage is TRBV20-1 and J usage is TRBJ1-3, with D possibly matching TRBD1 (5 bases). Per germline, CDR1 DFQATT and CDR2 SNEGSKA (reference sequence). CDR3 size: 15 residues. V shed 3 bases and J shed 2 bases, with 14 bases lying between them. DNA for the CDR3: TGCAGTGCTAGGAGGGCCGGGACGGCTGGAAACACCATATATTTT. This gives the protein CSARRAGTAGNTIYF.

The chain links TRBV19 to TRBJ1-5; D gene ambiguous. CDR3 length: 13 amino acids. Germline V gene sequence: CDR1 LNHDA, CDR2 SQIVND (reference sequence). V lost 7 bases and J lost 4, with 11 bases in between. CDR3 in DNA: TGTGCCAGTACCACCCGAGGTAATCAGCCCCAGCATTTT. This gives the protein CASTTRGNQPQHF.

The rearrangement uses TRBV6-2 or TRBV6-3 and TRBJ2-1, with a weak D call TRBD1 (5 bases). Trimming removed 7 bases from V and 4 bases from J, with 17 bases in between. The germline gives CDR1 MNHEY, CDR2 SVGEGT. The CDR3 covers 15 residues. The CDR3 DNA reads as TGTGCCAGCACCATTTCAGGACATTCGTACAATGAGCAGTTCTTC. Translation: CASTISGHSYNEQFF.

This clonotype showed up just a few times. For the CDR3, the DNA is TGTGCCAGCAGCTCTAGGTATAGCGGGAGCGTGACAGATACGCAGTATTTT. It codes for CASSSRYSGSVTDTQYF. The rearrangement joins TRBV12-3 or TRBV12-4 to TRBJ2-3, with 9 positions matching TRBD2. This CDR3 region has 17 residues. V lost 6 bases, J lost 3 bases, and 13 bases stayed unmatched.

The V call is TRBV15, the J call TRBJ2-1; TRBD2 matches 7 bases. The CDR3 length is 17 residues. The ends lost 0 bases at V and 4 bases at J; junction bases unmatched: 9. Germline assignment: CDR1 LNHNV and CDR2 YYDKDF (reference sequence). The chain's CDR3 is CATSREGRLAGYNEQFF. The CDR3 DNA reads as TGTGCCACCAGCAGAGAGGGGCGACTAGCCGGGTACAATGAGCAGTTCTTC.

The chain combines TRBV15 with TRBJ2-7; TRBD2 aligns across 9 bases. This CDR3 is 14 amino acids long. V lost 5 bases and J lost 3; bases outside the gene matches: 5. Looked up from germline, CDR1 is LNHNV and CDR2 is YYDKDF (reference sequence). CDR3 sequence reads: CATSAGLAFYEQYF. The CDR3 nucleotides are TGTGCCACCAGCGCCGGACTAGCGTTCTACGAGCAGTACTTC.

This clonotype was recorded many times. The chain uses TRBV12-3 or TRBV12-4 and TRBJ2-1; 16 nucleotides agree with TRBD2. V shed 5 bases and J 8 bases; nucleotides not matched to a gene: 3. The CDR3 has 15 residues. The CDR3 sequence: CASSRGTSGRDEQFF. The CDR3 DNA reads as TGTGCCAGCAGTAGGGGGACTAGCGGGAGGGATGAGCAGTTCTTC.

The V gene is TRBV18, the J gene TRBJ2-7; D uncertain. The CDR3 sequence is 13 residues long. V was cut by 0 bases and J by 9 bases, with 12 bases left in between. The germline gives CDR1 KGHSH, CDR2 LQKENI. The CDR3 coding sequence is TGTGCCAGCTCACCACCAGGACCCGCTGGGCAGTACTTC. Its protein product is CASSPPGPAGQYF.

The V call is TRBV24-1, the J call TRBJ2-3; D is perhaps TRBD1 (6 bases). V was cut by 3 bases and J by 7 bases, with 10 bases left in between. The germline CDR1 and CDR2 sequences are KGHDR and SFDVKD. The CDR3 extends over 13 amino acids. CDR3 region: CATSDLTGYTQYF. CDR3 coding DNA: TGTGCCACCAGTGATCTAACAGGGTATACGCAGTATTTT.

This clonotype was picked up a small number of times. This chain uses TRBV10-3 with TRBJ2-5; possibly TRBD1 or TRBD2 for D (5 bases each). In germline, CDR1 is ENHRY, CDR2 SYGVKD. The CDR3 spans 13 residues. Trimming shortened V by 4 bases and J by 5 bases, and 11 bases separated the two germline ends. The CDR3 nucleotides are TGTGCCATCAGTGCAGTGGGGGAGGAGACCCAGTACTTC. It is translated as CAISAVGEETQYF.

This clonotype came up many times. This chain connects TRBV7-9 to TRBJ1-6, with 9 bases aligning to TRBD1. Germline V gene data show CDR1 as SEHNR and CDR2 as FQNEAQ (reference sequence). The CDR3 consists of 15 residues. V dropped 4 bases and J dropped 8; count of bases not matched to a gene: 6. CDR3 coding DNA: TGTGCCAGCAGCTGGATGGACAGGGGAGATTCACCCCTCCACTTT. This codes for CASSWMDRGDSPLHF.

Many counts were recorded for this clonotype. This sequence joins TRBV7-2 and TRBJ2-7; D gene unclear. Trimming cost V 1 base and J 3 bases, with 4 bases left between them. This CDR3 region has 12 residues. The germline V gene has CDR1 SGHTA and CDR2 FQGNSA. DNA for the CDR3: TGTGCCAGCAGCTTAGTGGGCTACGAGCAGTACGTC. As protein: CASSLVGYEQYV.

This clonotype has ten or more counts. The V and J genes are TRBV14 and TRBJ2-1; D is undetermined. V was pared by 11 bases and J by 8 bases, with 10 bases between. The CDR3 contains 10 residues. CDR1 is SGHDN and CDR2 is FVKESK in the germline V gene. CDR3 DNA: TGTGCCCGCCCAAGGGATGAGCAGTTCTTC. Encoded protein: CARPRDEQFF.

The CDR3 sequence: CASSQEGGNVPQHF. CDR3 coding DNA: TGTGCCAGCAGCCAAGAAGGGGGAAATGTGCCCCAGCATTTT. The chain employs TRBV4-2 and TRBJ1-5, with D possibly matching TRBD1 (6 bases). The length of the CDR3 is 14 residues. CDR1 LGHNA and CDR2 YNFKEQ come from the germline V gene. Trimming removed 0 bases from V and 9 bases from J, with 12 bases in between.

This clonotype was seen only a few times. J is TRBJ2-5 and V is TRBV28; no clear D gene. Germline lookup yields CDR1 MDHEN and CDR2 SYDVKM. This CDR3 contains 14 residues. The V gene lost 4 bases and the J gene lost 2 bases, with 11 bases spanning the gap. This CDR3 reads CASSSAPIQETQYF. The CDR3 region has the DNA TGTGCCAGCAGTTCTGCCCCGATTCAAGAGACCCAGTACTTC.

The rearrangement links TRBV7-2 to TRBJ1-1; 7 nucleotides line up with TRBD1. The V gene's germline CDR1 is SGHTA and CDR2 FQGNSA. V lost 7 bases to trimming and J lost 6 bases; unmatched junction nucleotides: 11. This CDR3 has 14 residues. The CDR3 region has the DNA TGTGCCAGCACACCGCGACAGGGCTGGTCTGAAGCTTTCTTT. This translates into CASTPRQGWSEAFF.

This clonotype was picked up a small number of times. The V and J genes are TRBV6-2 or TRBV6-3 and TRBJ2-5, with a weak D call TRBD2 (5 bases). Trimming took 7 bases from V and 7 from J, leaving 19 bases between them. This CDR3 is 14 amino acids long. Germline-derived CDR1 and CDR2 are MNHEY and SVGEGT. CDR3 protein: CASNDYPLLGTQYF. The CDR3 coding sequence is TGTGCCAGCAACGACTACCCTCTACTGGGGACCCAGTACTTC.

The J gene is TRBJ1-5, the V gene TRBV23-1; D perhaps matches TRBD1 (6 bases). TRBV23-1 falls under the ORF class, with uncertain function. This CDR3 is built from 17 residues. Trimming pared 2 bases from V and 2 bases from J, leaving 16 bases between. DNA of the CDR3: TGCGCCAGCAGTCAAGTCGGATGGCCAGGGGGCAATCAGCCCCAGCATTTT. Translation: CASSQVGWPGGNQPQHF.

CDR3 sequence: CSAWGQGDQPQHF. DNA of the CDR3: TGCAGTGCGTGGGGACAGGGTGATCAGCCCCAGCATTTT. The chain uses TRBV20-1 and TRBJ1-5; 9 nucleotides line up with TRBD1. This CDR3 comprises 13 residues. Germline V gene data show CDR1 as DFQATT and CDR2 as SNEGSKA (reference sequence). V trimming: 6 bases; J trimming: 5 bases; junction bases outside the gene matches: 5.